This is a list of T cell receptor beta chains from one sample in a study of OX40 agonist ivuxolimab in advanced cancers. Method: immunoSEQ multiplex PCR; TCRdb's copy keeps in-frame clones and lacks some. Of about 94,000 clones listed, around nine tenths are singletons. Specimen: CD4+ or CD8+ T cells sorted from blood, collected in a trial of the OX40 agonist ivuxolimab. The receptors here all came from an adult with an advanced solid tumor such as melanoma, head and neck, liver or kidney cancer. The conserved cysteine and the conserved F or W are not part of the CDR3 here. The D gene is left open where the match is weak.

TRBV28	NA	ASSLLSADNEQF
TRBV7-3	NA	ASSATLGGNEQF
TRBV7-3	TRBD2	ASRRSGSTDTQY
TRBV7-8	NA	ASSPLTLYQYLETQETQY
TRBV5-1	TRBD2	ASSPLWTSGTFEQY
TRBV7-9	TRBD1	ASSFDRGLGDEKLF
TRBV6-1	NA	ASSVGTAQETQY
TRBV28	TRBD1	ASNPPGQVVSYEQY
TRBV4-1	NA	ASSHYLGRRVDQPQH
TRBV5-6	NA	ASSLGPPYNEQF
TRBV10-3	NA	AISESGGMNTEAF
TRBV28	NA	ASTVFGQTYEQY
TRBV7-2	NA	ASSFHRDSQETQY
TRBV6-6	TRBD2	ASSGATSANTGELF
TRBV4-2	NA	ASSQDSHGFGANVLT
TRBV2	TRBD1	ASSAGTGRNNQPQH
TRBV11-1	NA	ASSRARLVTGELF
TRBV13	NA	ASSSRYSAGELF
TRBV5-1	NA	ASSLGSEPTFGQY
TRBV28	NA	ASSFPGQNEKLF
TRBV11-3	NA	ASSLVSGSYNEQF
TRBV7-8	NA	ASSLAGGAHGANVLT
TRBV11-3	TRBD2	ASSLGLAGVDETQY
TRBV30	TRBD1	AWGPGQGISGEQF
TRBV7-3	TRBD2	ASSVLAGAGEQY
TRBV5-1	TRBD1	ASSFGQGDTQY
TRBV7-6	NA	ASNPQGYGADTQY
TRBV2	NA	ASSGSYGYT
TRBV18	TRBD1	ASSPPPGTGVGSSY
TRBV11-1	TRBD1	ASSGRTGGTEAF
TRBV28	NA	ASSWGVYSPLH
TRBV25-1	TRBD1	ASSEYGTGEESYT
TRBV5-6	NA	ASSRGTRDQPQH
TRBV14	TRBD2	ASSQNRLAGGPGEQY
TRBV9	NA	ASSPRVDTGELF
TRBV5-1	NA	ASSFGQQVWGSSLNEQF
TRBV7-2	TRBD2	ASSPRGLAGGPVQY
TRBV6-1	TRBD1	ASSGSGTANEKLF
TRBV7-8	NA	ASSLRRGANYGYT
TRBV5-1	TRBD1	ASSRDSLNNNSPLH
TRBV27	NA	ASSPQGGQETQY
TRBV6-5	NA	ASSPGGKGADTQY
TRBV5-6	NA	ASSEIGLRRTDTQY
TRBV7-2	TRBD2	ASSLPSGAVLF
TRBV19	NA	ASSYPGLGNQPQH
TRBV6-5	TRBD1	ASGGQGAGEKLF
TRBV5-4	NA	ASSLEAGVNTGELF
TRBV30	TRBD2	AWRSFGLAGDNEQF
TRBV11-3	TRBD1	ASSFLGQDFYEQY
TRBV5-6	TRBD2	ASSLVAGGPQTQY
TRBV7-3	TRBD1	ASSSRDSNEQF
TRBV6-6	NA	ASSYGGVGQNYGYT
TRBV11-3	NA	ASSLDLGYEQY
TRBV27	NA	ASSFSRTVNTEAF
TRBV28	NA	ASRVWGGANEKLF
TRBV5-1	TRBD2	ASSLVRTSGYNEQF
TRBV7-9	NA	ASSLNRRDQETQY
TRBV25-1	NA	ASTLGSYTEAF
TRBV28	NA	ASSLRGTFYEQY